Here is one TCR beta chain with its context. In the authors' workflow: Amplifying reference gene primers gave estimates of nucleated cell counts. Profiled with immunoSEQ multiplex PCR; TCRdb holds only in-frame clones, not every one. That table supplies the V and J calls and clone size; D and trimming were determined from the DNA. The table records about 390,000 clones, approximately 87% of them present only once. The CDR3 has 16 residues. In germline, CDR1 is SEHNR, CDR2 FQNEAQ (reference sequence). Trimming at V came to 0 bases and at J to 1 base, leaving 1 base not matched to a gene. These data originate in a study of blood T cell repertoires in COVID-19.

Sample: PBMCs or T cells enriched from blood (not recorded which). This clonotype originated in a woman aged 45-65 years who had recovered from COVID-19. The gene calls are TRBV7-9 and TRBJ2-2, with 8 positions matching TRBD1. The CDR3 bases are TGTGCCAGCAGCTTAGCCGGGACAGGGAACACCGGGGAGCTGTTTTTT. It translates to CASSLAGTGNTGELFF.